This T cell receptor beta chain was documented in a study of blood T cell repertoires in COVID-19. At the level of the study: Sites in the United States, Italy and Spain provided acute and convalescent COVID-19 samples. PBMCs, B-cell-depleted T cells, or T cells provided the cDNA or gDNA that made up the material.

With V trimmed by 0 bases and J by 5 bases, 5 bases remained unmatched. CDR3 size: 16 residues. CDR1 is SGHNT and CDR2 is YENEEA in the germline V gene. This clone was observed a few times. The data were produced by immunoSEQ multiplex PCR, yet TCRdb's version contains in-frame clones alone and is incomplete. Of 350,000 to 400,000 clones in the sample, roughly nine tenths were seen once. J is TRBJ2-1 and V is TRBV11-3, with 9 bases aligning to TRBD2. What was sequenced was PBMCs or T cells enriched from blood (not recorded which). The source of this sequence is a woman aged 40 to 55 who had been exposed to COVID-19. The CDR3 spells CASSLEGLASDNEQFF. DNA for the CDR3: TGTGCCAGCAGCTTAGAGGGACTAGCTTCGGACAATGAGCAGTTCTTC. Full variable domain (rest looked up from reference TRBV11-3 and TRBJ2-1): EAGVVQSPRYKIIEKKQPVAFWCNPISGHNTLYWYLQNLGQGPELLIRYENEEAVDDSQLPKDRFSAERLKGVDSTLKIQPAELGDSAVYLCASSLEGLASDNEQFFGPGTRLTVL.